The 10 T cell receptor beta chains reported below all come from one sample, sequenced in a study of shared clonotypes between healthy human individuals (dated by TCRdb to 2020 to 2022). CD8 naive samples were CD45RO-negative cells positively selected for CCR7, giving a CD45RA+CCR7+ population that excluded TemRA cells. Libraries were constructed by the immunoSEQ multiplex PCR assay. Imported from immuneACCESS, the table was reduced by TCRdb to in-frame sequences with V and J called. These copies leave out some clones; in studies compared against another copy, an unresolved V gene accounts for under half, and the cause of the remainder is not known. The sample contains 2 million or so clones, about 95% of them found a single time. The biggest ten clones account for roughly 1.1% of the sample. The sequenced sample consisted of naive CD8+ T cells sorted from blood. The sample's cell subset or site label, decoded: CD45RA+CCR7+. The receptor source for this set is a man aged 18 to 35 in good health.

V and J are TRBV15 and TRBJ2-2; 11 bases map to TRBD2. The CDR3 sequence is 20 residues long. V trimming: 3 bases; J trimming: 4 bases; junction bases outside the gene matches: 16. CDR1 is LNHNV and CDR2 is YYDKDF in the germline V gene (reference sequence). The CDR3 loop reads CATSRRPGLAEISLTGELFF. The CDR3 nucleotides are TGTGCCACCAGCAGGCGCCCGGGACTAGCGGAGATATCGCTCACCGGGGAGCTGTTTTTT.

The chain has TRBV5-1 and TRBJ2-5; 8 bases fit TRBD2. CDR1 is SGHRS and CDR2 is YFSETQ in the germline V gene. The V gene end was trimmed by 4 bases and the J gene end by 9 bases; junction bases not matched to a gene: 26. The CDR3 sequence is 19 residues long. The CDR3 DNA is TGCGCCAGCAGCCGCTCGGGACGTAGCGGGGCAGAAAAATTCTCGGCCCAGTACTTC. Encoded protein: CASSRSGRSGAEKFSAQYF.

This clone showed up just once. CDR3 in DNA: TGTGCCAGCAGCGACCCGACTAGCGATGAGCAGTTCTTC. Its protein product is CASSDPTSDEQFF. The chain employs TRBV7-3 and TRBJ2-1; 8 bases are shared with TRBD2. Germline lookup yields CDR1 SGHTA and CDR2 FQGTGA. The CDR3 consists of 13 residues. The junction had 5 bases not matched to a gene; V was cut back by 5 bases and J by 8 bases.

J is TRBJ1-1 and V is TRBV27; a possible D gene is TRBD1 (6 bases). CDR1 is MNHEY and CDR2 is SMNVEV in the germline V gene (reference sequence). The CDR3 length is 12 residues. Trimming took 9 bases from V and 5 from J, leaving 13 bases between them. CDR3 nucleotide sequence: TGTGCCAGTCGTACAGGGTATACTGAAGCTTTCTTT. It is translated as CASRTGYTEAFF.

This clone appeared a few times. The same CDR3 can be traced to other DNA sequences in this sample. The chain couples TRBV6-5 to TRBJ2-2, with 10 nucleotides matching TRBD1. After removal of 2 bases from V and 6 bases from J, the junction contained 0 bases not matched to a gene. Germline loops: CDR1 MNHEY, CDR2 SVGAGI. The CDR3 consists of 14 residues. The CDR3 loop is CASSYGQGAGELFF. The CDR3 region has the DNA TGTGCCAGCAGTTACGGACAGGGGGCCGGGGAGCTGTTTTTT.

Turning to this clone: This CDR3 is also generated by other DNA sequences in the sample. The chain couples TRBV6-6 to TRBJ2-7; TRBD1 matches at 9 bases. CDR1 MNHNY and CDR2 SVGAGI come from the germline V gene (reference sequence). V was pared by 0 bases and J by 3 bases, with 0 bases of the junction left unmatched. The CDR3 consists of 14 residues. The CDR3 is CASSYSGQGYEQYF. In DNA, the CDR3 is TGTGCCAGCAGTTACTCGGGACAGGGCTACGAGCAGTACTTC.

This chain links TRBV2 with TRBJ2-1, with D perhaps assigned TRBD1 or TRBD2 (5 bases each). Trimming took 6 bases from V and 7 from J, leaving 19 bases between them. The CDR3 contains 15 residues. Germline CDR1 SNHLY, CDR2 FYNNEI. The CDR3 protein is CASSKRDPKDNEQFF. The CDR3, as DNA: TGTGCCAGCAGCAAACGGGACCCTAAAGATAATGAGCAGTTCTTC.

The V and J genes are TRBV27 and TRBJ2-3; the match to TRBD2 covers 11 bases. With 2 bases clipped from V and 6 bases from J, the junction kept 7 bases outside the gene matches. CDR3 length equals 16 residues. Germline V gene sequence: CDR1 MNHEY, CDR2 SMNVEV (reference sequence). The CDR3 DNA follows: TGTGCCAGCAGTTTAGGTAGCGGGGGGGCCAGGGATACGCAGTATTTT. Protein product: CASSLGSGGARDTQYF.

The rearrangement uses TRBV12-5 and TRBJ2-2; D possibly corresponds to TRBD2 (5 bases). Germline CDR1 LGHNT, CDR2 FRNRAP. The CDR3 loop spans 13 amino acids. V dropped 2 bases and J dropped 7 bases, with 8 bases sitting between them. Here the CDR3 reads CASGLPTIGELFF. CDR3 nucleotides: TGTGCTAGTGGTTTGCCGACTATCGGGGAGCTGTTTTTT.

This clone occurred once. This chain links TRBV28 with TRBJ2-7; tentatively, D is TRBD1 or TRBD2 (6 bases each). Deletions cut 9 bases from V and 5 bases from J, with 23 bases between. The V gene's germline CDR1 is MDHEN and CDR2 SYDVKM. The CDR3 is 15 residues long. CDR3 coding DNA: TGTGCCAGTTTGCCGTGGGGGGCTCTCGGTAACGAGCAGTACTTC. Protein sequence: CASLPWGALGNEQYF.